The rows below give T cell receptor beta chains drawn from one sample of a study of cytomegalovirus exposure and HLA in healthy donors. The assay was immunoSEQ multiplex PCR, and TCRdb's table has in-frame clones only and misses some. This sample has approximately 260,000 clones, with 92% found just once. What was sequenced was PBMCs. The receptor source for this set is a girl aged 2-15 years in good health and CMV-seronegative. Both conserved end residues are part of each CDR3. Each record gives: V gene, D gene, clone size, J gene, CDR3 DNA, CDR3 protein. D genes are given only for firm matches. A clone size is listed for some rows: how often the clone was seen (once, few, many), or a class if it is expanded.

TRBV9	-	-	TRBJ1-1	TGTGCCAGCAGCGTAGCCCGACAGAACACTGAAGCTTTCTTT	CASSVARQNTEAFF
TRBV25-1	-	-	TRBJ2-5	TGTGCCAGCAGTGAATGGAGGGAACAAGAGACCCAGTACTTC	CASSEWREQETQYF
TRBV10-1	TRBD2	-	TRBJ2-1	TGCGCCAGCAGTGAGTCGAAGCGGGGGGGCCGGAATGAGCAGTTCTTC	CASSESKRGGRNEQFF
TRBV5-1	TRBD2	-	TRBJ2-7	TGCGCCAGCCGAGCGACTAGCGGGGGTAATGGTGAGCAGTACTTC	CASRATSGGNGEQYF
TRBV27	-	once	TRBJ1-2	TGTGCCAGCAGTTTATTATCAGGGAATGGCTACACCTTC	CASSLLSGNGYTF
TRBV2	-	-	TRBJ1-1	TGTGCCAGCAGGGCAGGGATGAACACTGAAGCTTTCTTT	CASRAGMNTEAFF
TRBV6-1	TRBD1	few	TRBJ1-1	TGTGCCAGCCTACAGGGCAGGGGGGTCACTGAAGCTTTCTTT	CASLQGRGVTEAFF
TRBV7-9	-	-	TRBJ2-7	TGTGCCAGCAGCTTTGGTGACAGGTTTTACGAGCAGTACTTC	CASSFGDRFYEQYF
TRBV11-2	-	-	TRBJ2-6	TGTGCCAGCAGCCCGTCTGGGGCCAACGTCCTGACTTTC	CASSPSGANVLTF
TRBV7-9	TRBD2	-	TRBJ2-3	TGTGCCAGCAGCTTAACTAGCGGGGGGCCACGCACAGATACGCAGTATTTT	CASSLTSGGPRTDTQYF
TRBV29-1	-	-	TRBJ1-1	TGCAGCGCTCTTTTGAACACTGAAGCTTTCTTT	CSALLNTEAFF
TRBV29-1	TRBD2	-	TRBJ2-7	TGCAGCGTTGAAGCCAGAGGACTAGGACTTTCCTACGAGCAGTACTTC	CSVEARGLGLSYEQYF
TRBV2	TRBD2	-	TRBJ2-7	TGTGCCAGCAGTGGCTCTACAGACTTCTCTAGCGGGCCCGCCTACGAGCAGTACTTC	CASSGSTDFSSGPAYEQYF
TRBV7-8	-	-	TRBJ1-5	TGTGCCAGCAGCCCATCGGAGAGCAATCAGCCCCAGCATTTT	CASSPSESNQPQHF
TRBV4-1	-	-	TRBJ1-3	TGCGCCAGCAGCCAAGACTGGGCGCCTGGAAACACCATATATTTT	CASSQDWAPGNTIYF
TRBV5-6	TRBD1	-	TRBJ2-5	TGTGCCAGCAGCTTGGGGGGACAGGGACAAGAGACCCAGTACTTC	CASSLGGQGQETQYF
TRBV19	-	-	TRBJ1-2	TGTGCCAGTAGGGGACAACCCTATGGCTACACCTTC	CASRGQPYGYTF
TRBV5-1	TRBD2	-	TRBJ2-2	TGCGCCAGCAGAATAGCGGGGAGAGGGACCGGGGAGCTGTTTTTT	CASRIAGRGTGELFF
TRBV5-6	TRBD2	-	TRBJ2-3	TGTGCCAGCAGCAGCCGGGAAATAGCGGGGGGTACGCAGTATTTT	CASSSREIAGGTQYF
TRBV2	-	-	TRBJ2-5	TGTGCCAGCAGACCCACAGGGAGTGAGACCCAGTACTTC	CASRPTGSETQYF
TRBV5-1	-	-	TRBJ2-7	TGCGCCAGCAGCTCCAACTACGAGCAGTACTTC	CASSSNYEQYF
TRBV5-5	-	-	TRBJ1-2	TGTGCCAGCAGCCCCGGGGGGGGCGGCTATGGCTACACCTTC	CASSPGGGGYGYTF
TRBV27	TRBD2	-	TRBJ2-1	TGTGCCAGTCAAGCGGGAGCCCCCTACAATGAGCAGTTCTTC	CASQAGAPYNEQFF
TRBV5-1	-	-	TRBJ2-7	TGCGCCAGCAGCTTGGACAGTGGATACGAGCAGTACTTC	CASSLDSGYEQYF
TRBV19	TRBD1	-	TRBJ1-4	TGTGCCAGTAGTATTGTCTTAGGGGGCCAATATGAAAAACTGTTTTTT	CASSIVLGGQYEKLFF
TRBV7-6	-	-	TRBJ1-1	TGTGCCAGCAGCTCGTCCGGGGGGGTGAACACTGAAGCTTTCTTT	CASSSSGGVNTEAFF
TRBV28	-	-	TRBJ2-7	TGTGCCAGCAGTCCGAGCGGGCGGAGCTCCTACGAGCAGTACTTC	CASSPSGRSSYEQYF
TRBV9	-	-	TRBJ2-7	TGTGCCAGCAGCGTAGGGGCTGCTCCCGAGCAGTACTTC	CASSVGAAPEQYF
TRBV7-9	TRBD1	-	TRBJ1-4	TGTTCCAGCAGCCGTACAGGGGTCGTTGAAAAACTGTTTTTT	CSSSRTGVVEKLFF
TRBV7-8	TRBD1	-	TRBJ1-2	TGTGCCAGCAGCCCCGTCCCGGGACAGGTCAACTACACCTTC	CASSPVPGQVNYTF
TRBV13	-	-	TRBJ1-1	TGTGCCAGCAGCCCTCAGTACCCCCCGGCTTTCTTT	CASSPQYPPAFF
TRBV18	TRBD2	-	TRBJ2-1	TGTGCCAGCTCACCCTCTCCCGTAGCGGGGGGGCCGGAGCAGTTCTTC	CASSPSPVAGGPEQFF
TRBV27	-	few	TRBJ2-7	TGTGCCAGCATTTTTCGTCCGGGTCTGACCTACGAGCAGTACTTC	CASIFRPGLTYEQYF
TRBV18	-	-	TRBJ1-1	TGTGCCAGCTCACCTTTACAGAATAAGAACACTGAAGCTTTCTTT	CASSPLQNKNTEAFF
TRBV7-9	-	-	TRBJ1-3	TGTTCCAGCAGCTCAAACTCTCTATATTTT	CSSSSNSLYF
TRBV7-2	TRBD1	-	TRBJ2-1	TGTGCCAGCAAGTATTCAGGGACAGAAAAATACAATGAGCAGTTCTTC	CASKYSGTEKYNEQFF
TRBV9	TRBD1	-	TRBJ2-6	TGTGCCAGCAGCGTAGAAGGGCAGGGGGCTCTCTCGGGGGCCAACGTCCTGACTTTC	CASSVEGQGALSGANVLTF
TRBV20-1	-	-	TRBJ1-2	TGCAGTGCTATTACAGCCTATGGCTACACCTTC	CSAITAYGYTF
TRBV7-2	TRBD2	-	TRBJ2-7	TGTGCCAGCAGCCCCTTCGCGGGGGTTTCCTACGAGCAGTACTTC	CASSPFAGVSYEQYF
TRBV27	TRBD1	-	TRBJ1-1	TGTGCCAGCAGTTTGCCGGGACGACAGGGTTACACTGAAGCTTTCTTT	CASSLPGRQGYTEAFF
TRBV10-3	-	-	TRBJ1-5	TGTGCCATCAGTGATGCGGCGGGGCCCCAGCATTTT	CAISDAAGPQHF
TRBV6-5	-	-	TRBJ1-2	TGTGCCAGCAGCCCCCCCGGCTCGGAGGGGTATGGCTACACCTTC	CASSPPGSEGYGYTF
TRBV4-1	-	-	TRBJ2-1	TGCGCCAGCAGCCGGGGGGCGGGGGTTGATGAGCAGTTCTTC	CASSRGAGVDEQFF
TRBV29-1	-	once	TRBJ1-2	TGCAGCGTCCGACAGCAGTTAGCCGATGGCTACACCTTC	CSVRQQLADGYTF
TRBV27	TRBD1	once	TRBJ2-2	TGTGCCAGCAGATTCGCGGGACAGGGCAACACCGGGGAGCTGTTTTTT	CASRFAGQGNTGELFF
TRBV7-9	TRBD2	-	TRBJ2-7	TGTGCCAGCAGCTTAGGAGGGGAGGGACTAGCGTTAAACGAGCAGTACTTC	CASSLGGEGLALNEQYF
TRBV6-1	TRBD1	-	TRBJ1-5	TGTGCCAGCAGAAAAACAGGGGAACAGCCCCAGCATTTT	CASRKTGEQPQHF
TRBV7-9	-	-	TRBJ1-5	TGTGCCAGCACCTTGGACAGTAGCAATCAGCCCCAGCATTTT	CASTLDSSNQPQHF
TRBV21-1	-	-	TRBJ2-7	TGTGCCAGCAGCAAAGATTCAGGGGACCACGAGCAGTACTTC	CASSKDSGDHEQYF
TRBV10-1	TRBD2	-	TRBJ2-1	TGCGCCAGCAGTGACCTTGGGACTAGAGGGAATGAGCAGTTCTTC	CASSDLGTRGNEQFF
TRBV28	-	-	TRBJ2-5	TGTGCCAGCAGTTTAGGAGGCAGGGGCGTGGAGACCCAGTACTTC	CASSLGGRGVETQYF
TRBV6-6	-	-	TRBJ2-7	TGTGCCAGCAGTTCTAGCAGAAGCTCCTACGAGCAGTACTTC	CASSSSRSSYEQYF
TRBV9	-	-	TRBJ1-1	TGTGCCAGCAGCCCACCAGAGGTTACGAACACTGAAGCTTTCTTT	CASSPPEVTNTEAFF
TRBV7-2	TRBD1	-	TRBJ2-7	TGTGCCAGCAGCTTATTGGGGACAGGGGCCTACGAGCAGTACTTC	CASSLLGTGAYEQYF
TRBV27	-	-	TRBJ2-1	TGTGCCAGCAGTCCCGGGGGTAATGAGCAGTTCTTC	CASSPGGNEQFF
TRBV28	TRBD1	-	TRBJ2-2	TGTGCCAGCAGGAGACAGGGGCCCCACACCGGGGAGCTGTTTTTT	CASRRQGPHTGELFF
TRBV2	TRBD1	-	TRBJ1-6	TGTGCCAGCAGTGGTCCCGACAGGGGTTATAATTCACCCCTCCACTTT	CASSGPDRGYNSPLHF
TRBV11-2	-	once	TRBJ1-6	TGTGCCAGCAGCCAATCTCACGGGAGCGATTCACCCCTCCACTTT	CASSQSHGSDSPLHF
TRBV28	-	-	TRBJ1-5	TGTGCCAGCAGCTTTTACAGGATTAGCAATCAGCCCCAGCATTTT	CASSFYRISNQPQHF